The T cell receptor (beta chain) described here comes from a study of blood T cell repertoires in COVID-19. At the level of the study: PBMCs, B-cell-depleted T cells, or T cells were the source of the cDNA or gDNA that made up the material.

The CDR3 loop spans 11 amino acids. Germline lookup yields CDR1 MDHEN and CDR2 SYDVKM. Trimming took 6 bases from V and 4 from J, leaving 3 bases between them. Repertoires were generated with immunoSEQ multiplex PCR, while TCRdb's copy carries only in-frame clones and drops some. The table includes more than 150,000 clones, 70% to 90% detected once. The sequencing sample was made of peripheral blood. The TCR comes from a man aged 65 to 79 with active or convalescent COVID-19. The chain carries TRBV28 and TRBJ1-4; D not certain. The CDR3 here is CASRHNEKLFF. The DNA for the CDR3 is TGTGCCAGCAGACATAATGAAAAACTGTTTTTT. Together with reference TRBV28 and TRBJ1-4, the CDR3 gives the full variable domain: DVKVTQSSRYLVKRTGEKVFLECVQDMDHENMFWYRQDPGLGLRLIYFSYDVKMKEKGDIPEGYSVSREKKERFSLILESASTNQTSMYLCASRHNEKLFFGSGTQLSVL.